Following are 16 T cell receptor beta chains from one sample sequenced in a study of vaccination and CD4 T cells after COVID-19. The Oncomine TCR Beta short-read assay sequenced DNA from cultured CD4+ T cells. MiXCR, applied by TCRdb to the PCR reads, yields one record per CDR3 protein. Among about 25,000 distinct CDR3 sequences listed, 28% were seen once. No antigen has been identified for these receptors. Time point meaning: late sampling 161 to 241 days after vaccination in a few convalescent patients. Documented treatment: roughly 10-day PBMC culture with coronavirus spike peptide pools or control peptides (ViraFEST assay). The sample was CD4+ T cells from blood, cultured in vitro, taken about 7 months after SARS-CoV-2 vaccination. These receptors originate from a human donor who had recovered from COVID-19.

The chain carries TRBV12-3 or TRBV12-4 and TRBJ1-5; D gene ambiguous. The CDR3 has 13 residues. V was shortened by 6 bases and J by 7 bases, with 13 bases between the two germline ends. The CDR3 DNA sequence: TGTGCCAGCAGCCAGGACCCAACGCAGCCCCAGCATTTT. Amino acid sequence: CASSQDPTQPQHF.

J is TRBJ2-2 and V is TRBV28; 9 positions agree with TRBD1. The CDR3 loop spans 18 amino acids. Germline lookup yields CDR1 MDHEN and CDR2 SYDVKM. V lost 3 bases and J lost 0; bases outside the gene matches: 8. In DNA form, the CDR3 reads TGTGCCAGCAGTTTTTGGGGCACAGGGGGCGCGAACACCGGGGAGCTGTTTTTT. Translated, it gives CASSFWGTGGANTGELFF.

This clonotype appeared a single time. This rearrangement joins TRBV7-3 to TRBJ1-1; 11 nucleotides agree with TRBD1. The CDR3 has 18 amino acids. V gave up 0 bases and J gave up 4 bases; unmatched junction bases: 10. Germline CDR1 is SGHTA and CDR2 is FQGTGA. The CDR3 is CASSLTSFSGQGATEAFF. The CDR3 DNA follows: TGTGCCAGCAGCTTAACGTCTTTCAGCGGACAGGGGGCCACTGAAGCTTTCTTT.

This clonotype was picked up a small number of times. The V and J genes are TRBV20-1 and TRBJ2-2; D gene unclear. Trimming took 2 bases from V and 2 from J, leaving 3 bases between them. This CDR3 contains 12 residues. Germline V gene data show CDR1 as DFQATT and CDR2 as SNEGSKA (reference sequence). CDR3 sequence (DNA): TGCAGTGCTAGAAGCAACACCGGGGAGCTGTTTTTT. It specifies CSARSNTGELFF.

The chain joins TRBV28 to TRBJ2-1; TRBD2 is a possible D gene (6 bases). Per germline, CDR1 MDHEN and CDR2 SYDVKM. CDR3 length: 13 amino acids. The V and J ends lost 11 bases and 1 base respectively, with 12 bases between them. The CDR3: CAAVADSYNEQFF. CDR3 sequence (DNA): TGTGCCGCAGTAGCGGATTCCTACAATGAGCAGTTCTTC.

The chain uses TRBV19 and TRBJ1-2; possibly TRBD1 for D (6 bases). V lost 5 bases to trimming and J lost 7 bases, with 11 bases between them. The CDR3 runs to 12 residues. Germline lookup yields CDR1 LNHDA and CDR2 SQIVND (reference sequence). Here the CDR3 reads CASSPTGSGYTF. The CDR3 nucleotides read TGTGCCAGTAGTCCTACAGGGAGTGGCTACACCTTC. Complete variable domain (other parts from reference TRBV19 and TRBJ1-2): DGGITQSPKYLFRKEGQNVTLSCEQNLNHDAMYWYRQDPGQGLRLIYYSQIVNDFQKGDIAEGYSVSREKKESFPLTVTSAQKNPTAFYLCASSPTGSGYTFGSGTRLTVV.

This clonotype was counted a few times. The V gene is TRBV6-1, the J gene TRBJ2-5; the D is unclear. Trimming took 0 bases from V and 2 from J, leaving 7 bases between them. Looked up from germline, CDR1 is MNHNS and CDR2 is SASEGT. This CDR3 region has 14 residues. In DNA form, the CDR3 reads TGTGCCAGCAGTGAAGCGCTAGTTCAAGAGACCCAGTACTTC. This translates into CASSEALVQETQYF.

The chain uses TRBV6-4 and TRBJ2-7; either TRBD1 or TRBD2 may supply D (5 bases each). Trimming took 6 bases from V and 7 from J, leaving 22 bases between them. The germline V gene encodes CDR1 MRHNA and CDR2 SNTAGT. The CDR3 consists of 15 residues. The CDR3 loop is CASSRGVGDLNEQYF. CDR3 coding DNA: TGTGCCAGCAGCCGAGGGGTGGGGGACCTAAATGAGCAGTACTTC.

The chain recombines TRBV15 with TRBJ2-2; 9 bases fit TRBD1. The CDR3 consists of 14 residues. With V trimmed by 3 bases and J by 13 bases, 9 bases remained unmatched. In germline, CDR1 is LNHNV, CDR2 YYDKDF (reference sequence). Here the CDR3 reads CATSRGQGSDRLFF. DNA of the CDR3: TGTGCCACCAGCAGGGGACAGGGCTCGGATCGGCTGTTTTTT.

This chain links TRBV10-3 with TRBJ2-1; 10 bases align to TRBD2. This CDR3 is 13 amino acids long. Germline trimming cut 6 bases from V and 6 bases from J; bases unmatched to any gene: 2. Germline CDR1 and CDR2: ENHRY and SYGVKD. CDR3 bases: TGTGCCATCAGGTCTAGCGGGAGCAATGAGCAGTTCTTC. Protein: CAIRSSGSNEQFF.

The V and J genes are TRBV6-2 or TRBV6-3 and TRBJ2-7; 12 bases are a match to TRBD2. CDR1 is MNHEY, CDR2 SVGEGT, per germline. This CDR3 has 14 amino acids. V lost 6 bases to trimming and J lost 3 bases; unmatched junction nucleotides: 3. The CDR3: CASRLAGGYYEQYF. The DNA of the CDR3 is TGTGCCAGCAGGCTAGCGGGAGGGTACTACGAGCAGTACTTC.

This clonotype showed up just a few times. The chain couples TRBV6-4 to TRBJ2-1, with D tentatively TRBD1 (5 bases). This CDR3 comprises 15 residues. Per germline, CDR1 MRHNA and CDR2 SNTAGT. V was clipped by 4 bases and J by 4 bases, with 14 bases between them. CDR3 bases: TGTGCCAGCAGTGCAAGGGTGACAGATTACAATGAGCAGTTCTTC. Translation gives CASSARVTDYNEQFF.

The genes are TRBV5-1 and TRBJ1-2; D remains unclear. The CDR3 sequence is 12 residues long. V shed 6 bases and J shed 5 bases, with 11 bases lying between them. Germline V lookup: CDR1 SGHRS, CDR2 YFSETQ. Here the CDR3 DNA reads TGCGCCAGCACCGAGACGGGGTATGGCTACACCTTC. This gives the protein CASTETGYGYTF.

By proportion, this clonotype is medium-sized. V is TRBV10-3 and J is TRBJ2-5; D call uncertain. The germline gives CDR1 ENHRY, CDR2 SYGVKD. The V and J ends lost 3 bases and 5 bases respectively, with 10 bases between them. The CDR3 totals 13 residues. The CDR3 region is CAISDFADETQYF. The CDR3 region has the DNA TGTGCCATCAGTGACTTTGCAGATGAGACCCAGTACTTC.

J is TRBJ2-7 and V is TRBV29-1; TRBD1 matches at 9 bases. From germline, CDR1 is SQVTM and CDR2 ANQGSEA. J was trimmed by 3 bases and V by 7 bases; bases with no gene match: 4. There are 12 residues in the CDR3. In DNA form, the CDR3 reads TGCAGCGCCTGGACAGGGGACTACGAGCAGTACTTC. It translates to CSAWTGDYEQYF.

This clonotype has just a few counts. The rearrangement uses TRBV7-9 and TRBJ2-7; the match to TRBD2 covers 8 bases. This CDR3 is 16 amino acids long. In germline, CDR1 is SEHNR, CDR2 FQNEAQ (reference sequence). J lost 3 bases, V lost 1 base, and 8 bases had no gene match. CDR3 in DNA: TGTGCCAGCAGCTTAGGACTCAGCGGGAGTTTCTACGAGCAGTACTTC. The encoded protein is CASSLGLSGSFYEQYF.